The T cell receptor (beta chain) under discussion was sequenced for a study of regulatory T cells in long-lasting Graves disease. Study findings and constraints: Patients with persistent disease shared 2,500 to 3,500 public clonotypes, outpacing the 966 shared by new patients.

Trimming left V 6 bases short and J 0 bases short, with 17 bases between. The CDR3 covers 15 residues. Germline V gives CDR1 SQVTM, CDR2 ANQGSEA. This clonotype has a handful of counts. Its specificity is unknown. CDR3 regions were amplified by Arm-PCR using iRepertoire HTBI primers to build TCR beta libraries. One entry per CDR3 protein results from TCRdb running MiXCR on the multiplex PCR reads. The sample holds a few hundred thousand distinct CDR3 sequences, about 17% seen once. Time point denoted: newly diagnosed GD, antithyroid drugs for less than 3 months. The TCR library was made from RNA that had been extracted from PBMCs in TRIzol. Separately, the same data were catalogued under a study of T cells in Graves' hyperthyroidism and ophthalmopathy. That source notes: Peripheral blood also featured most of the thyroid clonotypes expanded above 0.001.

The clonotype was recovered from a woman under 30 with Graves disease. This specimen was peripheral blood mononuclear cells (PBMCs), taken at new diagnosis, from a patient treated with antithyroid drugs. The chain links TRBV29-1 to TRBJ1-1; perhaps TRBD1 as D (6 bases). This chain's CDR3 is CSVEGNRVMNTEAFF. CDR3 sequence (DNA): TGCAGCGTCGAGGGAAACAGGGTAATGAACACTGAAGCTTTCTTT.